Below, 3 T cell receptor beta chains from the same sample are listed, as sequenced in a study of cytomegalovirus exposure and HLA in healthy donors. PCR amplification relied on 60 Vbeta primers (plus 13 Jbeta primers). Sequenced by immunoSEQ multiplex PCR; TCRdb stores in-frame clones only, minus some. The sample lists 150,000 to 200,000 clones; around 76% were seen once. The sample comprised PBMCs. Every receptor here comes from a woman in her 30s in good health and CMV-seropositive.

This clone has more than one count but fewer than ten. V gene TRBV14 combines with J gene TRBJ2-7; D unclear. The CDR3 runs to 14 residues. Trimming took off 0 bases at V and 3 bases at J, with 9 bases between the two ends. Per the germline V gene, CDR1 is SGHDN and CDR2 is FVKESK. CDR3 DNA sequence: TGTGCCAGCAGCCAAGAGATGGCAATCTACGAGCAGTACTTC. This gives the protein CASSQEMAIYEQYF.

This chain uses TRBV25-1 with TRBJ1-1, with 9 positions matching TRBD1. V shed 5 bases, J shed 6 bases, and the junction held 10 bases outside the gene matches. The germline V gene has CDR1 MGHDK and CDR2 SYGVNS. The CDR3 is made up of 15 amino acids. CDR3 protein: CASSKTRDRAAEAFF. The CDR3 DNA is TGTGCCAGCAGTAAGACCCGGGACAGGGCCGCTGAAGCTTTCTTT.

This chain connects TRBV5-4 to TRBJ1-1, with D perhaps TRBD1 (5 bases). With 2 bases removed from V and 0 bases from J, the gap between germline ends came to 8 bases. The CDR3 spans 14 residues. Germline loops: CDR1 SGHNT, CDR2 YYREEE (reference sequence). CDR3: CASSFKQVNTEAFF. CDR3 in DNA: TGTGCCAGCAGCTTTAAACAGGTGAACACTGAAGCTTTCTTT.